Listed here are 9 T cell receptor beta chains from one sample, sequenced in a study of tumor-infiltrating lymphocytes in primary liver carcinoma. Total RNA and DNA came together from roughly 20-30 mg of bulk tissue without cell sorting. The investigators made TCR beta cDNA from 400 to 550 ng total RNA, using a constant-region primer. Sequencing libraries for TCR beta derived from three nested multiplex PCR rounds that used slightly modified ARM-PCR. A C-beta reverse primer and TRBV1-TRBV30 forward primers served in each of the first two PCR rounds, at about 9 cycles apiece. TCRdb re-called the multiplex PCR reads through MiXCR, storing one row per CDR3 protein. The profile covers tens of thousands of distinct CDR3 sequences, with roughly 74% appearing a single time and around 15% taken by the ten largest. Sequencing was performed on liver tumor tissue from sampling region 4. Indicated subset: tumor region T4, right-lateral pole. The receptors originated from a man aged 35 to 55 with primary liver carcinoma and hepatitis B virus infection.

The chain recombines TRBV7-9 with TRBJ2-1; 9 positions agree with TRBD2. Unmatched junction bases numbered 9, after V lost 3 bases and J lost 9 bases. The CDR3 covers 15 residues. The germline V gene has CDR1 SEHNR and CDR2 FQNEAQ (reference sequence). The CDR3 nucleotides are TGTGCCAGCAGCTTCGGCGGGGGGGCAACAGCTGAGCAGTTCTTC. Its translation: CASSFGGGATAEQFF. The variable domain in full, with the rest retrieved from reference TRBV7-9 and TRBJ2-1, is DTGVSQNPRHKITKRGQNVTFRCDPISEHNRLYWYRQTLGQGPEFLTYFQNEAQLEKSRLLSDRFSAERPKGSFSTLEIQRTEQGDSAMYLCASSFGGGATAEQFFGPGTRLTVL.

Comments on this clonotype: At one of its ends the junction is not consistent with the germline gene, which may arise from a read error. This rearrangement joins TRBV29-1 to TRBJ2-2, with 9 bases that match TRBD2. Germline loops: CDR1 SQVTM, CDR2 ANQGSEA. The CDR3 spans 15 residues. The CDR3 loop is CSVGTSTANYGELFF. The CDR3 DNA is TGCAGTGTTGGGACTAGCACGGCGAACTACGGGGAGCTGTTTTTT.

The V gene is TRBV29-1, the J gene TRBJ1-1, with D uncertain. Germline V gene lookup returns CDR1 SQVTM and CDR2 ANQGSEA. This CDR3 spans 11 amino acids. V was pared by 8 bases and J by 8 bases, with 15 bases between. The CDR3: CSIPHGAEAFF. The DNA for the CDR3 is TGCAGCATTCCCCACGGAGCCGAAGCTTTCTTT.

On this clonotype: A read error may explain this, as a much larger clone is one base away. The V and J genes are TRBV7-2 and TRBJ1-1; D gene ambiguous. Germline loops: CDR1 SGHTA, CDR2 FQGNSA. The CDR3 consists of 12 residues. Trimming shortened V by 5 bases and J by 6 bases, and 10 bases separated the two germline ends. The DNA for the CDR3 is TGTGCCAGCAGCCCCTTTGCCGCTGAAGCTTTCTTT. Its translation is CASSPFAAEAFF. Supplemented by reference TRBV7-2 and TRBJ1-1, the full variable domain reads GAGVSQSPSNKVTEKGKDVELRCDPISGHTALYWYRQSLGQGLEFLIYFQGNSAPDKSGLPSDRFSAERTGGSVSTLTIQRTQQEDSAVYLCASSPFAAEAFFGQGTRLTVV.

In regard to this clonotype: The CDR3 does not close with the conserved phenylalanine or tryptophan, likely indicating a read error. The DNA for the CDR3 is TGTGCCAGTGTTAGGACAGGAGGTGGAAAACTGTTTGTT. This encodes CASVRTGGGKLFV. The genes are TRBV28 and TRBJ1-4, with TRBD1 matching over 7 bases. Losses at the gene ends were 9 bases for V and 10 bases for J; bases not matched to a gene: 11. CDR1 MDHEN and CDR2 SYDVKM come from the germline V gene. The CDR3 consists of 13 residues.

This clonotype was counted a few times. The chain couples TRBV12-3 or TRBV12-4 to TRBJ2-1; 10 bases map to TRBD2. The CDR3 is 16 residues long. The V segment lost 4 bases and the J segment 5 bases; nucleotides outside the gene matches: 8. CDR3 amino acids: CASSSYMLAGDNEQFF. The CDR3 DNA reads TGTGCCAGCAGTTCATATATGCTAGCGGGGGACAATGAGCAGTTCTTC.

Of note for this clonotype: The junction and the germline gene differ at one end; a read error may be behind it. The rearrangement links TRBV28 to TRBJ2-7; weak D call: TRBD1 (6 bases). Germline V lookup: CDR1 MDHEN, CDR2 SYDVKM. This CDR3 has 14 amino acids. CDR3 amino acids: CASSRGSGLYELYF. The CDR3 DNA reads TGTGCCAGCAGTAGGGGGAGCGGCCTCTACGAGCTGTACTTC.

Remarks on this clonotype: Because it lacks the conserved phenylalanine or tryptophan at the end, this CDR3 is likely a read error. J is TRBJ2-5 and V is TRBV29-1; D perhaps matches TRBD1 (5 bases). The V and J ends lost 3 bases and 2 bases respectively, with 16 bases between them. The CDR3 runs to 15 residues. The germline V gene encodes CDR1 SQVTM and CDR2 ANQGSEA. As DNA, the CDR3 is TGCAGCGTTGAGTCCGACAGTGGGCGGCAAGAGACCCAGTACCTC. It yields the protein CSVESDSGRQETQYL.

This clonotype has just one count. The conserved phenylalanine or tryptophan normally closing the CDR3 is absent here, so this likely arose from a read error. J is TRBJ2-4 and V is TRBV24-1, with D tentatively TRBD2 (6 bases). CDR1 is KGHDR and CDR2 is SFDVKD in the germline V gene. CDR3 size: 15 residues. The CDR3 reads CATSDSTWGVNIQYL. The CDR3 nucleotides are TGCGCCACCAGTGATTCGACATGGGGGGTGAACATTCAGTACCTC.